This T cell receptor beta chain was obtained from a study of blood T cell repertoires in COVID-19 (dated by TCRdb to the early 2020s). As for the study more broadly: The collaborator samples originated in the United States, Italy and Spain and spanned the acute and convalescent phases of COVID-19. The repertoires were released in a freely available public database intended as a resource for research on the immune response to SARS-CoV-2. The samples were drawn from the first 160 participants of the ongoing ImmuneRACE study and from 950 to 1,500 subjects provided by 6 global collaborators. Where available, HLA class I and class II types were obtained from metadata supplied by the sample provider rather than from assay-based typing. The prospective study material was composed of cDNA or gDNA derived from T cells, B-cell-depleted T cells, or PBMCs. Deeply sampled blood TCRbeta repertoires from subjects exposed to, actively infected with, or recovered from COVID-19 were included in the dataset. Sample metadata almost always included a de-identified subject ID, COVID-19 status, age in years and sex. Overall study results and their limits: The amount of clinical and demographic metadata varied by source and participant and was provided uncurated.

The germline V and J ends show losses of 1 base and 6 bases respectively, and no gene match explains 9 bases of the junction. CDR1 and CDR2 were assigned from the germline V gene as LGHNA and YNFKEQ. Inclusive of the bounding cysteine and phenylalanine, the CDR3 is 16 residues long. CDR3 DNA only is kept here, 48 bases in frame from base 1. Concerning this clone: The target of this receptor is not known. Nothing much larger sits one base from this clone, and base qualities are not available.

Enrolling through a virtual design, the prospective study's participants ranged in age from about 18 to 100 years and lived across roughly 23 United States geographic areas. In the prospective study, participants were assigned to cohorts based on the clinical history participants reported in a screening survey and a study questionnaire. Recovered participants in ImmuneRACE Cohort 3 were defined by two consecutive negative NP/OP PCR tests, clearance by a healthcare professional, or resolution of symptoms. Mobile phlebotomists in the prospective study collected whole blood, serum and a nasopharyngeal or oropharyngeal swab from every participant. Over a roughly 2-month period, participants in the prospective study had the option of providing additional blood draws and questionnaires. Blood samples from the prospective study were shipped frozen or at room temperature prior to DNA extraction. TCRbeta CDR3 regions were amplified from genomic DNA using the immunoSEQ Assay, a bias-controlled multiplex PCR. On the authors' methods: Nucleated cell counts per sample were estimated from amplification of reference gene primers within the assay. Sequence reads were collapsed and filtered to measure the absolute abundance of every unique TCRbeta CDR3 rearrangement. For each sample, productive Simpson clonality was calculated as the square root of Simpson's diversity index over productive rearrangements. This is the immuneACCESS table as TCRdb keeps it, with only in-frame sequences that have V and J called. A part of the clones is gone; compared with another copy, unresolved V genes explain less than half, and the rest is unexplained. That table is the source of V, J and clone size, and D and trimming were worked out from the DNA. Within this sample are about 220,000 clones, with 82% of them counted one time only. Roughly 3.5% of the sample goes to the ten largest clones.

The clonotype originates from a woman in her sixties who had recovered from COVID-19. Sequenced input: PBMCs or T cells enriched from blood (not recorded which). The sequence is built from TRBV4-2 and TRBJ2-7, and 10 junction bases match TRBD2. The CDR3 in this case is CASSQVVVAGGFEQYF. Read as DNA, the sequence is TGTGCCAGCAGCCAAGTCGTCGTAGCGGGAGGTTTCGAGCAGTACTTC.